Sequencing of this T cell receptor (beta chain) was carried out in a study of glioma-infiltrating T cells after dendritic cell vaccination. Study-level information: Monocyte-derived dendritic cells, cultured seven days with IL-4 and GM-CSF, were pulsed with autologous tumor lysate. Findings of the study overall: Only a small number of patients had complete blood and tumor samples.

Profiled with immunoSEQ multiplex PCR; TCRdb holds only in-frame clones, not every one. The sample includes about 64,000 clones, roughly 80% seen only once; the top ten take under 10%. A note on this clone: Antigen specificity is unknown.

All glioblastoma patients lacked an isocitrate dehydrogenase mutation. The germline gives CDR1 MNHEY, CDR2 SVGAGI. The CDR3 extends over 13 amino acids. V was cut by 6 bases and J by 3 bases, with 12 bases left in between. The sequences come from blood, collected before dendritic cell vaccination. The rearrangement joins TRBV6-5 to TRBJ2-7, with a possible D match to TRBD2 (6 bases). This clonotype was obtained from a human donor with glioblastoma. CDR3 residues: CASRTGLLYEQYF. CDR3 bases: TGTGCCAGCAGAACGGGACTCCTCTACGAGCAGTACTTC.